The clone carrying this T cell receptor beta chain was picked up a small number of times. J was trimmed by 10 bases and V by 5 bases; bases with no gene match: 10. CDR1 and CDR2 (germline): SGHTA, FQGTGA. The CDR3 spans 14 residues. This entry belongs to a study of blood T cell repertoires in COVID-19. As for the study in general: Sites across the United States, Italy and Spain contributed samples from acute and convalescent COVID-19. Sources were T cells, B-cell-depleted T cells, or PBMCs; the material itself was cDNA or gDNA.

Authors' methods: Amplified reference gene primers provided the basis for estimating nucleated cell counts. Clones were sequenced by immunoSEQ multiplex PCR, and TCRdb holds only the in-frame ones, with some missing. V, J and clone size are those of that table, while D and trimming were read from the DNA. The sample holds under 80,000 clones; 70% to 80% are singletons and the top ten take roughly 21%. J is TRBJ2-4 and V is TRBV7-3, with TRBD1 matching 8 bases. This TCR derives from an elderly man with active or convalescent COVID-19. Sequenced input: peripheral blood. The DNA for the CDR3 is TGTGCCAGCAGCCCCAATCCAGGGGGCGGGATTCAGTACTTC. As protein: CASSPNPGGGIQYF.